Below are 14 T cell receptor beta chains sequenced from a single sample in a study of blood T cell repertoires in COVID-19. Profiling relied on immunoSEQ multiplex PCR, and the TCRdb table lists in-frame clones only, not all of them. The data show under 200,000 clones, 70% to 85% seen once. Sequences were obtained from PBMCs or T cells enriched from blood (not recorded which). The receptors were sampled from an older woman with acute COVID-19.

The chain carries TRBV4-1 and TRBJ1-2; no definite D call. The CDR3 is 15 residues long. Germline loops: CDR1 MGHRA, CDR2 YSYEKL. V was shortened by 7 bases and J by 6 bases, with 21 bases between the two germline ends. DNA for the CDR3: TGCGCCAGCAAACCCGGATCCGACCGGAGGGATGGCTACACCTTC. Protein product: CASKPGSDRRDGYTF.

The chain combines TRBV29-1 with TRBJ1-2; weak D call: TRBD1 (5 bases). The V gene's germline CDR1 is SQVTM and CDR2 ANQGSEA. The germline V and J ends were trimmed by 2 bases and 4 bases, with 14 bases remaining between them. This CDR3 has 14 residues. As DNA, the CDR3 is TGCAGCGTTGAACGGGGGAATGGGGGCTATGGCTACACCTTC. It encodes CSVERGNGGYGYTF.

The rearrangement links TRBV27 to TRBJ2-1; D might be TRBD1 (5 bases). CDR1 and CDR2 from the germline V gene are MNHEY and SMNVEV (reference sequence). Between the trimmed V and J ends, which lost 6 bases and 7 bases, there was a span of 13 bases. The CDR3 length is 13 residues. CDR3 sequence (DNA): TGTGCCAGCAGCCCGTGGGGCCGTAATGAGCAGTTCTTC. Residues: CASSPWGRNEQFF.

The CDR3 spells CASSQDRGYGYTF. The CDR3 region has the DNA TGCGCCAGCAGCCAAGACAGGGGCTATGGCTACACCTTC. The rearrangement joins TRBV4-3 to TRBJ1-2; the D gene is possibly TRBD1 (6 bases). V lost 0 bases to trimming and J lost 4 bases, with 6 bases between them. CDR3 length: 13 residues. The germline CDR1 and CDR2 sequences are LGHNA and YSLEER.

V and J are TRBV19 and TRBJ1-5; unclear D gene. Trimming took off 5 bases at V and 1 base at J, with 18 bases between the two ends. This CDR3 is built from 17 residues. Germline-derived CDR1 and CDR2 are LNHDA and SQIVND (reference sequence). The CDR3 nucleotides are TGTGCCAGTAGTGGACGACTTAAAACTAGGAGCAATCAGCCCCAGCATTTT. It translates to CASSGRLKTRSNQPQHF.

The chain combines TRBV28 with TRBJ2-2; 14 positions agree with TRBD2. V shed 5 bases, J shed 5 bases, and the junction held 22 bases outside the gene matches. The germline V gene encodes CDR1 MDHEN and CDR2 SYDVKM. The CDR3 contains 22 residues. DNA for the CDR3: TGTGCCAGCAGTACGGCCTTCTCGGGACTAGCGGGGGTTCCCCCTGAAACCGGGGAGCTGTTTTTT. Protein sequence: CASSTAFSGLAGVPPETGELFF.

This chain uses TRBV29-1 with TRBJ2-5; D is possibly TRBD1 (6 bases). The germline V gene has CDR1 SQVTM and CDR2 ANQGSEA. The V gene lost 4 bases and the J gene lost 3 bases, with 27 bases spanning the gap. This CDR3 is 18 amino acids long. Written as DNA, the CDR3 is TGCAGCGTTGGGGGGCCGGCAGGCCTAGCCCAAAAAAAAGAGACCCAGTACTTC. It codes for CSVGGPAGLAQKKETQYF. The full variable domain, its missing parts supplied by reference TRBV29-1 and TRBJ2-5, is SAVISQKPSRDICQRGTSLTIQCQVDSQVTMMFWYRQQPGQSLTLIATANQGSEATYESGFVIDKFPISRPNLTFSTLTVSNMSPEDSSIYLCSVGGPAGLAQKKETQYFGPGTRLLVL.

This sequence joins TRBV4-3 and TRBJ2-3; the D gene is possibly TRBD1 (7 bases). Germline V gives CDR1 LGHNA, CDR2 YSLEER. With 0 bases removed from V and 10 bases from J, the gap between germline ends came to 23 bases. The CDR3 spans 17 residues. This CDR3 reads CASSQDPTGTYRRAQYF. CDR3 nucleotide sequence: TGCGCCAGCAGCCAAGATCCGACAGGGACCTACCGGAGGGCGCAGTATTTT.

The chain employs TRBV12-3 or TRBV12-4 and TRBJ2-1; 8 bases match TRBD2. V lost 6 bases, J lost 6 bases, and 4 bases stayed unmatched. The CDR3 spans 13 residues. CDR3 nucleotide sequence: TGTGCCAGCAGCGGGACTAGGCCCAATGAGCAGTTCTTC. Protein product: CASSGTRPNEQFF.

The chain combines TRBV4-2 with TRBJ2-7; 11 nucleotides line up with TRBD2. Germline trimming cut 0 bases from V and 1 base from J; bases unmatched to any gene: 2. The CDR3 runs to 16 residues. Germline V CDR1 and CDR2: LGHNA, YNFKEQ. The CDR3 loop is CASSQEASGRSYEQYF. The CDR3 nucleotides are TGTGCCAGCAGCCAAGAGGCTAGCGGGAGGTCCTACGAGCAGTACTTC.

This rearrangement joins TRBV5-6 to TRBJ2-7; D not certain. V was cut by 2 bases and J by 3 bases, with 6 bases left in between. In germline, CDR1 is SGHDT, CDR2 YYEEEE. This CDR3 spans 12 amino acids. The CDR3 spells CASSLQDYEQYV. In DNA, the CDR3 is TGTGCCAGCAGCTTACAAGACTACGAGCAGTACGTC.

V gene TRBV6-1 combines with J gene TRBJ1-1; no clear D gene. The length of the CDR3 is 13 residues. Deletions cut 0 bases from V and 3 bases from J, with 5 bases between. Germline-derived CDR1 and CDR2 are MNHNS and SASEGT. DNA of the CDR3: TGTGCCAGCAGTGAAGCCGGAGACACTGAAGCTTTCTTT. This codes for CASSEAGDTEAFF.

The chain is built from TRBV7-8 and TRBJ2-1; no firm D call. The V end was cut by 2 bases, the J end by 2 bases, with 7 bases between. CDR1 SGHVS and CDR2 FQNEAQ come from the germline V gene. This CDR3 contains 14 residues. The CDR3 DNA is TGTGCCAGCAGCTTAAGCCTTACCTACAATGAGCAGTTCTTC. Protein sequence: CASSLSLTYNEQFF.

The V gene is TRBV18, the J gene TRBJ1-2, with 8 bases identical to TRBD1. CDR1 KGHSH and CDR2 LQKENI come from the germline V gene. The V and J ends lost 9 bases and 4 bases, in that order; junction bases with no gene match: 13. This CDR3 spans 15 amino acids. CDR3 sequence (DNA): TGTGCCAGTTCCATTAACGGAGACAGGGGCTATGGCTACACCTTC. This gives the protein CASSINGDRGYGYTF. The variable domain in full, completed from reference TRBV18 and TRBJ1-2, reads NAGVMQNPRHLVRRRGQEARLRCSPMKGHSHVYWYRQLPEEGLKFMVYLQKENIIDESGMPKERFSAEFPKEGPSILRIQQVVRGDSAAYFCASSINGDRGYGYTFGSGTRLTVV.